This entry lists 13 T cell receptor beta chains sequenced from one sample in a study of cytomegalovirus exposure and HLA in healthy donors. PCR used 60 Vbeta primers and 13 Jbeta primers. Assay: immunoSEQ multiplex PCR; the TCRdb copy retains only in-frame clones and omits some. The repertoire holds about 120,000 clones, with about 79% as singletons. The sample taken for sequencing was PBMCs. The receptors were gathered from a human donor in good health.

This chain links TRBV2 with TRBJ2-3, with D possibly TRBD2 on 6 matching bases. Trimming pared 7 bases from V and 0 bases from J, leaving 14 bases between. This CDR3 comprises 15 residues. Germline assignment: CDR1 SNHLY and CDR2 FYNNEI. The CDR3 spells CASTRAGYSTDTQYF. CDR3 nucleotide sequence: TGTGCCAGCACGAGGGCGGGGTACAGCACAGATACGCAGTATTTT.

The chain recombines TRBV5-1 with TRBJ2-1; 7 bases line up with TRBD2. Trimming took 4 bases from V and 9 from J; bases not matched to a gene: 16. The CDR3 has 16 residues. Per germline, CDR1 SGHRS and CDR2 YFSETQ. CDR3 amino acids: CASSDGLGSPSGEQFF. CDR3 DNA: TGCGCCAGCAGCGACGGACTAGGGTCCCCCTCCGGTGAGCAGTTCTTC.

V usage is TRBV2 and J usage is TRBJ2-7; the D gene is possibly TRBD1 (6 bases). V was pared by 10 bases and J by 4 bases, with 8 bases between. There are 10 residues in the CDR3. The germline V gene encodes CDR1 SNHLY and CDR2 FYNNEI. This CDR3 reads CAIQGYEQYF. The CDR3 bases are TGTGCCATACAGGGTTACGAGCAGTACTTC. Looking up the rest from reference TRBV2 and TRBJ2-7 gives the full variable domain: EPEVTQTPSHQVTQMGQEVILRCVPISNHLYFYWYRQILGQKVEFLVSFYNNEISEKSEIFDDQFSVERPDGSNFTLKIRSTKLEDSAMYFCAIQGYEQYFGPGTRLTVT.

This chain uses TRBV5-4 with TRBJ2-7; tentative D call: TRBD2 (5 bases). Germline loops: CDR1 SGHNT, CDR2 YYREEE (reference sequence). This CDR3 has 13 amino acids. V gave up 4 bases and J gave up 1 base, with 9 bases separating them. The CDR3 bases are TGTGCCAGCAGCCTGACGGGATCCTACGAGCAGTACTTC. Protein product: CASSLTGSYEQYF.

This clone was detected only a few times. CDR3 nucleotide sequence: TGCAGCGTTGATACCCAACCCGGGACAGGGAGGAATGGCTACACCTTC. It codes for CSVDTQPGTGRNGYTF. The chain is built from TRBV29-1 and TRBJ1-2, with 9 nucleotides matching TRBD1. V lost 3 bases to trimming and J lost 6 bases; unmatched junction nucleotides: 14. The germline V gene has CDR1 SQVTM and CDR2 ANQGSEA. CDR3 length: 16 amino acids.

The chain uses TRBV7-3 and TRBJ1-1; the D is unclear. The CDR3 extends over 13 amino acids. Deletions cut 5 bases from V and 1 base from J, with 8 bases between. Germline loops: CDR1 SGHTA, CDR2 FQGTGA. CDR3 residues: CASSPSTNTEAFF. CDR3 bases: TGTGCCAGCAGCCCGAGCACGAACACTGAAGCTTTCTTT.

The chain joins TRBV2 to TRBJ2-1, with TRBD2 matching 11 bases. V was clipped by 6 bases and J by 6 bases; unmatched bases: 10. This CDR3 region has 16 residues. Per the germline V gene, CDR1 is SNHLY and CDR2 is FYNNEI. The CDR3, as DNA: TGTGCCAGCAGCGAGGACCGACTAGCGGGGAGCAATGAGCAGTTCTTC. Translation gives CASSEDRLAGSNEQFF. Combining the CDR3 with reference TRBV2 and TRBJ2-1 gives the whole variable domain EPEVTQTPSHQVTQMGQEVILRCVPISNHLYFYWYRQILGQKVEFLVSFYNNEISEKSEIFDDQFSVERPDGSNFTLKIRSTKLEDSAMYFCASSEDRLAGSNEQFFGPGTRLTVL.

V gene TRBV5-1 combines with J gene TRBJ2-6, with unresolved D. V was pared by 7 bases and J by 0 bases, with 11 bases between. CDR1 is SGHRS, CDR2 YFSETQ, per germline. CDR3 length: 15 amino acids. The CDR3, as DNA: TGCGCCAGCTGGAGAGAACCCTCTGGGGCCAACGTCCTGACTTTC. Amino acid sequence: CASWREPSGANVLTF.

In DNA form, the CDR3 reads TGTGCCAGCAGCCAAGACGGGAGCTCTGGAAACACCATATATTTT. Translation gives CASSQDGSSGNTIYF. This chain connects TRBV6-5 to TRBJ1-3; D remains ambiguous. The CDR3 is 15 amino acids. The V gene's germline CDR1 is MNHEY and CDR2 SVGAGI. V lost 6 bases, J lost 0 bases, and 12 bases lay in between.

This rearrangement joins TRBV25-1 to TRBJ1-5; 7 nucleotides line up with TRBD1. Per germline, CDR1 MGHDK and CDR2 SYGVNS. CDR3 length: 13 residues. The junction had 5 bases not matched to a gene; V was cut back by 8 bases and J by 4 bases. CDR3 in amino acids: CASDTGVNQPQHF. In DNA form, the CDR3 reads TGTGCCAGCGATACAGGGGTTAATCAGCCCCAGCATTTT.

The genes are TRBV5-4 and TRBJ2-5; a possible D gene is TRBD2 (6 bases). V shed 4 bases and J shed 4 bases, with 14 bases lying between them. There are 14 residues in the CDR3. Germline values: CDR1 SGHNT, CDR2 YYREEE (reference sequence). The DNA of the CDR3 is TGTGCCAGCAGCCCAAGGGGAGGCCCAGAGACCCAGTACTTC. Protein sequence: CASSPRGGPETQYF.

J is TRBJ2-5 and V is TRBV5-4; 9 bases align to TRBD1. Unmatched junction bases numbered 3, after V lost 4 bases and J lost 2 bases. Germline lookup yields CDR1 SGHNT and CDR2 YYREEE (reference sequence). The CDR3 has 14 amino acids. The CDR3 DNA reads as TGTGCCAGCAGCACGGGGACAGGGCAAGAGACCCAGTACTTC. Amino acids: CASSTGTGQETQYF.

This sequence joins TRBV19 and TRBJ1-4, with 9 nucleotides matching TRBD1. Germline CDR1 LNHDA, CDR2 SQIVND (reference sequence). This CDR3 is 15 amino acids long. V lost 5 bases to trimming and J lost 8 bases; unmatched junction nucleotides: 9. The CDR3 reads CASSDTGGLTEKLFF. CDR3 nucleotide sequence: TGTGCCAGTAGTGACACAGGGGGCTTGACGGAAAAACTGTTTTTT.